This T cell receptor beta chain is drawn from a study of blood T cell repertoires in COVID-19. Study overall: The analysed material was cDNA or gDNA that came from T cells, B-cell-depleted T cells, or PBMCs.

Only in-frame clones appear in the TCRdb table, and some are missing; sequencing was by immunoSEQ multiplex PCR. The sample has roughly 280,000 clones; approximately 90% are singletons. Comment on this clone: The germline gene is not matched at one end of the junction; a read error may be the cause.

The CDR3 is 15 amino acids. Germline V gene lookup returns CDR1 SSHAT and CDR2 FNYEAQ (reference sequence). Cohort 3 recovery required two negative PCRs, clearance, or symptom resolution. This chain joins TRBV7-7 and TRBJ2-2, with D perhaps matching TRBD2 (5 bases). Sample: PBMCs or T cells enriched from blood (not recorded which). This TCR derives from a woman in her 50s who had recovered from COVID-19. Written as DNA, the CDR3 is TGTGCTAGCAGCTTAACACTAGCGAACACCGGGGAGCTGTTTTTT. Translated: CASSLTLANTGELFF.